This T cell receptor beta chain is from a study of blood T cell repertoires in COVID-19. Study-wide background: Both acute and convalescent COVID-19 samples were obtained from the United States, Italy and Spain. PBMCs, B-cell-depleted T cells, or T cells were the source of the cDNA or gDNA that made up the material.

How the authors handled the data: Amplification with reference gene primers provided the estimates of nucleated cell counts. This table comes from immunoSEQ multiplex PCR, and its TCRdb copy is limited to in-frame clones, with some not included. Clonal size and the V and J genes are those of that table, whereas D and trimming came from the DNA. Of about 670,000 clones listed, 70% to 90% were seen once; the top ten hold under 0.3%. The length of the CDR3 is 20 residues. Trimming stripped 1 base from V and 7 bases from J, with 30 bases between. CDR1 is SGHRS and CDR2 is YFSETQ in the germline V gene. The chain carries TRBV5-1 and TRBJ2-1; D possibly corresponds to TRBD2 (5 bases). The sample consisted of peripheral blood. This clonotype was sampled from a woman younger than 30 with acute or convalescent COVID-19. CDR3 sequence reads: CASSLTRADFSPRGLNEQFF. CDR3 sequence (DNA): TGCGCCAGCAGCTTGACCCGCGCGGACTTTTCGCCCCGCGGTCTGAATGAGCAGTTCTTC.